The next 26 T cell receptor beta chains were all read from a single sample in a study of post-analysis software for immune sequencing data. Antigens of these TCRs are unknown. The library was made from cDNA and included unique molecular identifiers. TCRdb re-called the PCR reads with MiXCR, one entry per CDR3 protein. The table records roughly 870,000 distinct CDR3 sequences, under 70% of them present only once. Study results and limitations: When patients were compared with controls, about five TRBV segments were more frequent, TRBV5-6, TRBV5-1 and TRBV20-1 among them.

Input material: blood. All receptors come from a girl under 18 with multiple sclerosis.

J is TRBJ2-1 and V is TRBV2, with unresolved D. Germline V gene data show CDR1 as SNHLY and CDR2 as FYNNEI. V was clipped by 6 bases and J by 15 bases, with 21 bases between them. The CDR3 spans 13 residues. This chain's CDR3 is CASSAERASPRFF. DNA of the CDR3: TGTGCCAGCAGCGCAGAAAGGGCCTCGCCCCGGTTCTTC.

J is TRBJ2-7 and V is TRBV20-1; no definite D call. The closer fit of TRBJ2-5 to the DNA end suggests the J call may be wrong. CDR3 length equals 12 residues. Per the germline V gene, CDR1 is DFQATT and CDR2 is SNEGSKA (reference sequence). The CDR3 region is CSARVAWGTQYF. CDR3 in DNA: TGCAGTGCTAGAGTGGCTTGGGGGACCCAGTACTTC.

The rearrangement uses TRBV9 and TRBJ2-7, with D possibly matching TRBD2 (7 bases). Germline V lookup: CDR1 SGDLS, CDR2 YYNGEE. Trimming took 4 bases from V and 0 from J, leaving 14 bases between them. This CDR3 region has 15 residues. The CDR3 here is CASSLGGDYSYEQYF. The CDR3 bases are TGTGCCAGCAGCCTAGGGGGGGACTACTCCTACGAGCAGTACTTC.

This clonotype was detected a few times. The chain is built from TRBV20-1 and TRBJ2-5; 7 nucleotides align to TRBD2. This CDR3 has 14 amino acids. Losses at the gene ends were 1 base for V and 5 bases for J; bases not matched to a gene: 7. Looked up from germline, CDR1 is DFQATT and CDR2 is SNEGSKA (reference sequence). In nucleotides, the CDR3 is TGCAGTGCTAGAGTGGCGGGAGTTAAGGAGACCCAGTACTTC. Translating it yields CSARVAGVKETQYF.

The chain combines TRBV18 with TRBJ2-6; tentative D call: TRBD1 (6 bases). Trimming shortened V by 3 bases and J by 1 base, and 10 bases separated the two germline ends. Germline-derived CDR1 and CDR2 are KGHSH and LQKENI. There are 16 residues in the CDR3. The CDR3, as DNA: TGTGCCAGCTCACCCTTAACAGGGTCTGGGGCCAACGTCCTGACTTTC. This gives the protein CASSPLTGSGANVLTF.

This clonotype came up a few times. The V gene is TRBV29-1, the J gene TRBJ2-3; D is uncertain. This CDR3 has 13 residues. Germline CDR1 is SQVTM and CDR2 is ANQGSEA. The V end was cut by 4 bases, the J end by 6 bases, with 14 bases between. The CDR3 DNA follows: TGCAGCGTTGGGACGGCTCGCATGGATACGCAGTATTTT. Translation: CSVGTARMDTQYF.

The DNA for the CDR3 is TGTGCCAGCAGCCCCAGGGGCCTCACGGGGTTGGAGACCCAGTACTTC. This encodes CASSPRGLTGLETQYF. J is TRBJ2-5 and V is TRBV12-3 or TRBV12-4, with D possibly matching TRBD1 (6 bases). CDR3 length equals 16 residues. With 6 bases removed from V and 5 bases from J, the gap between germline ends came to 22 bases.

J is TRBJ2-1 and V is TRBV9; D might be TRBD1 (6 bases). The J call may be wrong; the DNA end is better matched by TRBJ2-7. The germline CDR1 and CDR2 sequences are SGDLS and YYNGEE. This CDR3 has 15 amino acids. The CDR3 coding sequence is TGTGCCAGCAGCGTAACAGGGCAACCTTACAATGAGCAGTACTTC. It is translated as CASSVTGQPYNEQYF.

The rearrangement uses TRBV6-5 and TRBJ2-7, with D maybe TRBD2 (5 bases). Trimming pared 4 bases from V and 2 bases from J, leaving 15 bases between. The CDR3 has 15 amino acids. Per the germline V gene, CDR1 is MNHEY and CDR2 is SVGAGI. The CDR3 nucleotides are TGTGCCAGCAGTTTACTAGATGGACTTACCTACGAGCAGTACTTC. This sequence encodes CASSLLDGLTYEQYF.

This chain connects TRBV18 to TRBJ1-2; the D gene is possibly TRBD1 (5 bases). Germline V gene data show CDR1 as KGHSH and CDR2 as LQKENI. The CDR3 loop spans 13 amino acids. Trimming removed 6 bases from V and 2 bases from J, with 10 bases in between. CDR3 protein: CASSQGVNYGYTF. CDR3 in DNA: TGTGCCAGCTCGCAGGGAGTCAACTATGGCTACACCTTC.

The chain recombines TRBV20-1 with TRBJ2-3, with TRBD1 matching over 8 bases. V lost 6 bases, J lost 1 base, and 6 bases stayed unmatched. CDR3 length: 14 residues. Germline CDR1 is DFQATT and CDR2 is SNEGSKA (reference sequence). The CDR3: CSAGQGLRTDTQYF. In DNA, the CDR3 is TGCAGTGCAGGACAGGGTTTGCGCACAGATACGCAGTATTTT.

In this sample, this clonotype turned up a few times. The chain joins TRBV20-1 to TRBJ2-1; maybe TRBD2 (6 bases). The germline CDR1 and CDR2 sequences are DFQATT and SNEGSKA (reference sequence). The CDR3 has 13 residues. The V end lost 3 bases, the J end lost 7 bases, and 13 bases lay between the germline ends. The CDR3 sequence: CSARWGEHNEQFF. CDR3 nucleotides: TGCAGTGCTAGGTGGGGGGAGCATAATGAGCAGTTCTTC.

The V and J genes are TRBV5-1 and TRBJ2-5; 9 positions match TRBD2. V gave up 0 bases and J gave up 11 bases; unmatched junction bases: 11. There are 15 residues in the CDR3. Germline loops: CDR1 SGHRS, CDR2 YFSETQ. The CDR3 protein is CASSLAPGASGEQYF. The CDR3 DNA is TGCGCCAGCAGCTTGGCGCCCGGGGCTAGCGGGGAGCAGTACTTC.

In DNA form, the CDR3 reads TGTGCCATCAGTAGGCTAGCGAACTACGAGCAGTACTTC. This encodes CAISRLANYEQYF. This chain connects TRBV10-3 to TRBJ2-4; D might be TRBD2 (6 bases). The J call is doubtful: the DNA matches TRBJ2-7 better. The germline CDR1 and CDR2 sequences are ENHRY and SYGVKD. The CDR3 covers 13 residues.

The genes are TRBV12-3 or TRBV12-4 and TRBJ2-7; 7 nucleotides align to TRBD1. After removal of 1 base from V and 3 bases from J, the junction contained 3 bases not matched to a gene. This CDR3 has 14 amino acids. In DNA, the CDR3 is TGTGCCAGCAGTTTAGGGGGACAGAACTACGAGCAGTACTTC. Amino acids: CASSLGGQNYEQYF.

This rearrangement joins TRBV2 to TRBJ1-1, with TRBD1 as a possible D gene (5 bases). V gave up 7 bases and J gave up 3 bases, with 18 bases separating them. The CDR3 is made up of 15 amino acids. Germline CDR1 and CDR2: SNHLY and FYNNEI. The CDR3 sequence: CASTVSAGSYTEAFF. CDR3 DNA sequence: TGTGCCAGCACCGTCAGTGCAGGGAGCTACACTGAAGCTTTCTTT.

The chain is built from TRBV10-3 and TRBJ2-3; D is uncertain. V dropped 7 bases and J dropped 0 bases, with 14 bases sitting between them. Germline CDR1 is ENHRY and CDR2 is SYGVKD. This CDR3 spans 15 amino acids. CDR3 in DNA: TGTGCCATCAAAGGTGGTGCGGTTAGCACAGATACGCAGTATTTT. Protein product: CAIKGGAVSTDTQYF.

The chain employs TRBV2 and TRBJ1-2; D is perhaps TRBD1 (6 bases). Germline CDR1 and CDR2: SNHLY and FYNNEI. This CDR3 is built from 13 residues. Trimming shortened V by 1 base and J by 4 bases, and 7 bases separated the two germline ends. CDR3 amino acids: CASSEGTVYGYTF. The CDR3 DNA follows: TGTGCCAGCAGTGAAGGGACAGTCTATGGCTACACCTTC.

In DNA form, the CDR3 reads TGTGCCAGCAGCTTGGATCAGCGGGAGACAGCCTACAATGAGCAGTACTTC. It specifies CASSLDQRETAYNEQYF. The chain is built from TRBV5-5 and TRBJ2-1; 8 nucleotides agree with TRBD2. The DNA end is more similar to TRBJ2-7, so the J call may be wrong. This CDR3 has 17 residues. CDR1 is SGHKS and CDR2 is YYEKEE in the germline V gene (reference sequence).

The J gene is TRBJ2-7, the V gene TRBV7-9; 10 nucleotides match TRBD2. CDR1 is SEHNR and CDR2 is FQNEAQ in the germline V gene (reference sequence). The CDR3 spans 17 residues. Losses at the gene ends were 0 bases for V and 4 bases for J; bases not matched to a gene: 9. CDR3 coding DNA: TGTGCCAGCAGCTTAGCCCCGGGACTAGCGAGATCTTACGAGCAGTACTTC. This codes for CASSLAPGLARSYEQYF.

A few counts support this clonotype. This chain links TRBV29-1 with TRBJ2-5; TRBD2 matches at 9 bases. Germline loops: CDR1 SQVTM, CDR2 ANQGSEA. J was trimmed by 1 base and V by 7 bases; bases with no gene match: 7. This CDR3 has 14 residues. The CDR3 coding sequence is TGCAGCGCCAAGCGGGGGGCCACCCAAGAGACCCAGTACTTC. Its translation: CSAKRGATQETQYF.

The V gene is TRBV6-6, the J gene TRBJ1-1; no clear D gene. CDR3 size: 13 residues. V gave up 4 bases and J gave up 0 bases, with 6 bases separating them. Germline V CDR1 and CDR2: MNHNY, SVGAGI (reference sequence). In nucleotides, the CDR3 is TGTGCCAGCAGTTCTTCTATGAACACTGAAGCTTTCTTT. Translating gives CASSSSMNTEAFF.

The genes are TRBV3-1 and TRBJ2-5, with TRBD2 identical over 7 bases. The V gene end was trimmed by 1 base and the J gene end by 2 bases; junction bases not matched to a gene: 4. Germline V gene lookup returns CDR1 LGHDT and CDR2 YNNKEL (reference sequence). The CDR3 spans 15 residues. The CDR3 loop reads CASSQGLAVQETQYF. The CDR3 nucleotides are TGTGCCAGCAGCCAAGGCCTAGCGGTTCAAGAGACCCAGTACTTC.

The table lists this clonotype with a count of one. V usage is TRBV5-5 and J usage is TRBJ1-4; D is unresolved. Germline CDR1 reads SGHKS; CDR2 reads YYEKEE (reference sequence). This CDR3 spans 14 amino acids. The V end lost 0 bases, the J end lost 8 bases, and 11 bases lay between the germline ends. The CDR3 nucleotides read TGTGCCAGCAGCTTGGGCACGAATGGGGAAAAACTGTTTTTT. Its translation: CASSLGTNGEKLFF.

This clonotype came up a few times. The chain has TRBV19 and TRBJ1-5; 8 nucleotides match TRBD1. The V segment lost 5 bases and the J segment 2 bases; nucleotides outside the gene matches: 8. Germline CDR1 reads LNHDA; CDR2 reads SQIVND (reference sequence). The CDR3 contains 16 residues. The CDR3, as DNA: TGTGCCAGTAGTCCCATTCCGGGACAGGGCAATCAGCCCCAGCATTTT. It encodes CASSPIPGQGNQPQHF.

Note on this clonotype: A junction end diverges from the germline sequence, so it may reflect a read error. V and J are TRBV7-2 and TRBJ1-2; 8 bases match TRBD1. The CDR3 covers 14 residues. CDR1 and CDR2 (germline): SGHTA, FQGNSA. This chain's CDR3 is CVSSTQGASYGYTF. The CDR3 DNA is TGTGTCAGCAGCACCCAGGGGGCGAGCTATGGCTACACCTTC.